Below are 28 T cell receptor beta chains sequenced from a single sample in a study of blood T cell repertoires in COVID-19. This table comes from immunoSEQ multiplex PCR, and its TCRdb copy is limited to in-frame clones, with some not included. The table shows around 150,000 clones, with around four fifths occurring only once. What was sequenced was peripheral blood. The source is a woman of 80 years or more with active or convalescent COVID-19.

This clone was observed a few times. The chain uses TRBV19 and TRBJ2-3, with TRBD2 identical over 8 bases. This CDR3 contains 14 residues. Per the germline V gene, CDR1 is LNHDA and CDR2 is SQIVND (reference sequence). J gave up 6 bases and V 7 bases, and 9 bases lay outside the gene matches. CDR3 in DNA: TGTGCCAGTACCAGCGGGGGAGGGTCGGATACGCAGTATTTT. Its protein product is CASTSGGGSDTQYF. Using reference TRBV19 and TRBJ2-3 for the parts outside the CDR3, the full variable domain is DGGITQSPKYLFRKEGQNVTLSCEQNLNHDAMYWYRQDPGQGLRLIYYSQIVNDFQKGDIAEGYSVSREKKESFPLTVTSAQKNPTAFYLCASTSGGGSDTQYFGPGTRLTVL.

This clone has a handful of counts. V and J are TRBV6-2 or TRBV6-3 and TRBJ1-5; maybe TRBD1 (5 bases). The length of the CDR3 is 17 residues. V lost 2 bases and J 3 bases, leaving 17 bases between the germline ends. CDR1 MNHEY and CDR2 SVGEGT come from the germline V gene. The CDR3 loop is CASSYAAGRALNQPQHF. In DNA, the CDR3 is TGTGCCAGCAGTTACGCCGCAGGCAGGGCACTCAATCAGCCCCAGCATTTT.

CDR3 bases: TGTGCCAGCAGCGATGGACTAGCCCAAGAGACCCAGTACTTC. It translates to CASSDGLAQETQYF. J is TRBJ2-5 and V is TRBV7-2, with TRBD2 matching over 8 bases. The CDR3 spans 14 residues. Trimming took 5 bases from V and 1 from J; bases not matched to a gene: 3. Looked up from germline, CDR1 is SGHTA and CDR2 is FQGNSA. Looking up the rest from reference TRBV7-2 and TRBJ2-5 gives the full variable domain: GAGVSQSPSNKVTEKGKDVELRCDPISGHTALYWYRQSLGQGLEFLIYFQGNSAPDKSGLPSDRFSAERTGGSVSTLTIQRTQQEDSAVYLCASSDGLAQETQYFGPGTRLLVL.

CDR3 amino acids: CASSLRGTVYEQYF. The CDR3 nucleotides are TGTGCCAGCAGCTTACGGGGGACAGTCTACGAGCAGTACTTC. The chain links TRBV7-2 to TRBJ2-7, with D perhaps TRBD1 (7 bases). Trimming cost V 2 bases and J 3 bases, with 11 bases left between them. This CDR3 comprises 14 residues. Germline lookup yields CDR1 SGHTA and CDR2 FQGNSA.

V is TRBV4-1 and J is TRBJ2-1, with unresolved D. The CDR3 has 14 residues. Germline assignment: CDR1 MGHRA and CDR2 YSYEKL. V was trimmed by 3 bases and J by 5 bases, leaving 11 bases between them. CDR3 DNA: TGCGCCAGCAGCCAGGTGGGCATCCACAATGAGCAGTTCTTC. As protein: CASSQVGIHNEQFF.

The chain uses TRBV14 and TRBJ2-3; TRBD2 matches at 16 bases. Germline V CDR1 and CDR2: SGHDN, FVKESK. The CDR3 is 18 residues long. V dropped 4 bases and J dropped 1; count of bases not matched to a gene: 5. This CDR3 is CASSRGLAGGLRTDTQYF. CDR3 nucleotides: TGTGCCAGCAGCCGGGGACTAGCGGGGGGGCTACGCACAGATACGCAGTATTTT.

The chain uses TRBV11-2 and TRBJ1-4; D gene ambiguous. The CDR3 runs 15 residues. V lost 4 bases to trimming and J lost 3 bases, with 12 bases between them. The germline CDR1 and CDR2 sequences are SGHAT and FQNNGV. The CDR3 DNA follows: TGTGCCAGCAGCTCCCGAAGTAGTGCTAATGAAAAACTGTTTTTT. It translates to CASSSRSSANEKLFF.

The rearrangement links TRBV2 to TRBJ1-6; a possible D gene is TRBD1 (6 bases). This CDR3 has 17 residues. V was cut by 6 bases and J by 3 bases, with 18 bases left in between. Germline assignment: CDR1 SNHLY and CDR2 FYNNEI. CDR3 loop: CASSTTPGRGYNSPLHF. CDR3 coding DNA: TGTGCCAGCAGCACAACCCCGGGCAGGGGCTATAATTCACCCCTCCACTTT.

This clone was detected a few times. The chain recombines TRBV7-2 with TRBJ1-5; D not resolved. From germline, CDR1 is SGHTA and CDR2 FQGNSA. Trimming took 6 bases from V and 3 from J, leaving 9 bases between them. The CDR3 is 13 amino acids. CDR3 coding DNA: TGTGCCAGCAGGAGGCAAGCCAATCAGCCCCAGCATTTT. Translation gives CASRRQANQPQHF.

This clone was seen once. This CDR3 reads CASSLRDRAYGYTF. CDR3 in DNA: TGTGCCAGTAGCCTCCGGGACAGGGCCTATGGCTACACCTTC. The V and J genes are TRBV19 and TRBJ1-2; 9 nucleotides match TRBD1. CDR1 LNHDA and CDR2 SQIVND come from the germline V gene (reference sequence). The CDR3 is 14 residues long. J lost 4 bases, V lost 6 bases, and 6 bases had no gene match.

This chain connects TRBV10-3 to TRBJ2-5, with D possibly matching TRBD1 (5 bases). In germline, CDR1 is ENHRY, CDR2 SYGVKD. V was trimmed by 0 bases and J by 3 bases, leaving 8 bases between them. The CDR3 runs to 14 residues. The CDR3, as DNA: TGTGCCATCAGTGAGTCGCCGGACAAAGAGACCCAGTACTTC. Protein: CAISESPDKETQYF.

The chain employs TRBV27 and TRBJ2-7; D may be TRBD2 (6 bases). The CDR3 is 14 amino acids. The germline V and J ends were trimmed by 5 bases and 1 base, with 12 bases remaining between them. CDR1 MNHEY and CDR2 SMNVEV come from the germline V gene (reference sequence). CDR3 in DNA: TGTGCCAGCAGTCGGGCTGGGGGGTCCTACGAGCAGTACTTC. It yields the protein CASSRAGGSYEQYF.

The chain carries TRBV5-1 and TRBJ1-5; TRBD1 matches 9 bases. Per the germline V gene, CDR1 is SGHRS and CDR2 is YFSETQ. The length of the CDR3 is 14 residues. Trimming cost V 1 base and J 5 bases; bases outside gene matches: 1. Written as DNA, the CDR3 is TGCGCCAGCAGCTTGAGACAGGGGGATCAGCCCCAGCATTTT. Translated: CASSLRQGDQPQHF.

This CDR3 reads CASRDLRADTQYF. The CDR3 DNA is TGTGCCAGTAGGGACCTGAGGGCAGATACGCAGTATTTT. J is TRBJ2-3 and V is TRBV19; D may be TRBD2 (5 bases). This CDR3 contains 13 residues. The germline V and J ends were trimmed by 6 bases and 4 bases, with 11 bases remaining between them. Looked up from germline, CDR1 is LNHDA and CDR2 is SQIVND (reference sequence).

DNA for the CDR3: TGCGCCAGCAGCCAAGATGATTCGACAGGAGGTTCACCCCTCCACTTT. This sequence encodes CASSQDDSTGGSPLHF. The chain recombines TRBV4-3 with TRBJ1-6; possibly TRBD1 for D (6 bases). With 0 bases removed from V and 9 bases from J, the gap between germline ends came to 15 bases. This CDR3 contains 16 residues. CDR1 is LGHNA and CDR2 is YSLEER in the germline V gene.

This clone has more than one count but fewer than ten. The rearrangement joins TRBV5-6 to TRBJ2-7; 8 bases match TRBD1. The V gene end was trimmed by 4 bases and the J gene end by 2 bases; junction bases not matched to a gene: 5. The CDR3 sequence is 14 residues long. Per the germline V gene, CDR1 is SGHDT and CDR2 is YYEEEE. CDR3 residues: CASSPGTGPYEQYF. CDR3 nucleotide sequence: TGTGCCAGCAGCCCCGGGACAGGTCCCTACGAGCAGTACTTC.

V and J are TRBV19 and TRBJ2-1, with TRBD1 as a possible D gene (6 bases). Germline CDR1 reads LNHDA; CDR2 reads SQIVND (reference sequence). The CDR3 runs to 15 residues. The ends were cut back, 5 bases at V and 0 bases at J, with 11 bases in the middle. This CDR3 reads CASSPGQPSYNEQFF. The CDR3 DNA reads TGTGCCAGTAGTCCCGGACAGCCCTCCTACAATGAGCAGTTCTTC.

This chain links TRBV2 with TRBJ1-2; no firm D call. The CDR3 spans 15 residues. The V and J ends lost 8 bases and 0 bases respectively, with 16 bases between them. Germline values: CDR1 SNHLY, CDR2 FYNNEI. The CDR3 bases are TGTGCCAGCTTACGGTCGCCTGAGCCTAACTATGGCTACACCTTC. As protein: CASLRSPEPNYGYTF.

The chain employs TRBV11-2 and TRBJ1-3; TRBD1 might be the D (6 bases). The germline gives CDR1 SGHAT, CDR2 FQNNGV. Trimming cost V 4 bases and J 4 bases, with 20 bases left between them. The CDR3 has 17 residues. The CDR3 reads CASSSIWGWGLGNTIYF. As DNA, the CDR3 is TGTGCCAGCAGCTCGATTTGGGGTTGGGGGCTCGGAAACACCATATATTTT.

This clone was seen a handful of times. V is TRBV10-3 and J is TRBJ2-2, with 8 positions matching TRBD1. The J segment lost 1 base and the V segment lost 3 bases, leaving 1 base of the junction unmatched. The CDR3 consists of 15 residues. The germline CDR1 and CDR2 sequences are ENHRY and SYGVKD. CDR3 nucleotide sequence: TGTGCCATCAGTGAAACAGGGGGGAACACCGGGGAGCTGTTTTTT. It yields the protein CAISETGGNTGELFF.

This clone was detected once. The chain recombines TRBV9 with TRBJ1-3; no firm D call. The germline V and J ends were trimmed by 0 bases and 1 base, with 5 bases remaining between them. Per the germline V gene, CDR1 is SGDLS and CDR2 is YYNGEE. The CDR3 sequence is 14 residues long. CDR3 nucleotide sequence: TGTGCCAGCAGCGTAGGAGAGTCTGGAAACACCATATATTTT. It codes for CASSVGESGNTIYF.

The chain couples TRBV5-1 to TRBJ2-7; D possibly corresponds to TRBD1 (7 bases). The V gene lost 0 bases and the J gene lost 6 bases, with 13 bases spanning the gap. The length of the CDR3 is 14 residues. The germline V gene encodes CDR1 SGHRS and CDR2 YFSETQ. The chain's CDR3 is CASSLVPGGSEQYF. For the CDR3, the DNA is TGCGCCAGCAGCTTGGTACCAGGGGGGAGCGAGCAGTACTTC.

This clone turned up a few times. The J gene is TRBJ1-6, the V gene TRBV10-3; 7 nucleotides agree with TRBD1. J was trimmed by 10 bases and V by 2 bases; bases with no gene match: 8. The germline V gene has CDR1 ENHRY and CDR2 SYGVKD. There are 15 residues in the CDR3. This CDR3 reads CAISEKGAGQSPLHF. In DNA, the CDR3 is TGTGCCATCAGTGAGAAGGGGGCCGGTCAATCACCCCTCCACTTT.

V is TRBV10-3 and J is TRBJ2-3; D is unclear. The CDR3 loop spans 13 amino acids. Germline values: CDR1 ENHRY, CDR2 SYGVKD. V was shortened by 11 bases and J by 0 bases, with 12 bases between the two germline ends. CDR3 in DNA: TGTGCCGCCCGGTGGAGCAGCACAGATACGCAGTATTTT. Amino acid sequence: CAARWSSTDTQYF.

This clone was seen a few times. Here the CDR3 reads CASSDRANGNTIYF. For the CDR3, the DNA is TGTGCCAGCAGTGACAGGGCAAATGGAAACACCATATATTTT. The V gene is TRBV27, the J gene TRBJ1-3; 7 bases fit TRBD1. Germline CDR1 reads MNHEY; CDR2 reads SMNVEV (reference sequence). J was trimmed by 3 bases and V by 5 bases; bases with no gene match: 4. There are 14 residues in the CDR3.

This chain links TRBV6-2 or TRBV6-3 with TRBJ1-1; D not resolved. The ends were cut back, 5 bases at V and 0 bases at J, with 16 bases in the middle. This CDR3 is built from 16 residues. From germline, CDR1 is MNHEY and CDR2 SVGEGT. The CDR3 loop is CASSQRRTFMNTEAFF. The CDR3 bases are TGTGCCAGCAGTCAGAGGCGCACCTTCATGAACACTGAAGCTTTCTTT.

The gene calls are TRBV7-3 and TRBJ2-1, with a possible D match to TRBD2 (6 bases). Looked up from germline, CDR1 is SGHTA and CDR2 is FQGTGA. This CDR3 contains 17 residues. V was cut by 5 bases and J by 5 bases, with 22 bases left in between. The CDR3 spells CASSPNGRLALHNEQFF. The CDR3 DNA is TGTGCCAGCAGCCCAAACGGTAGGCTAGCGCTTCACAATGAGCAGTTCTTC. Supplemented by reference TRBV7-3 and TRBJ2-1, the full variable domain reads GAGVSQTPSNKVTEKGKYVELRCDPISGHTALYWYRQSLGQGPEFLIYFQGTGAADDSGLPNDRFFAVRPEGSVSTLKIQRTERGDSAVYLCASSPNGRLALHNEQFFGPGTRLTVL.

Note on this clone: At one of its ends the junction is not consistent with the germline gene, which may arise from a read error. The chain carries TRBV13 and TRBJ2-7; TRBD1 agrees at 8 bases. The CDR3 length is 15 residues. Germline V CDR1 and CDR2: PRHDT, FYEKMQ (reference sequence). The CDR3: CASSLVAGGSHEQYF. For the CDR3, the DNA is TGTGCCAGCAGCTTAGTGGCAGGGGGCTCCCACGAGCAGTACTTC.